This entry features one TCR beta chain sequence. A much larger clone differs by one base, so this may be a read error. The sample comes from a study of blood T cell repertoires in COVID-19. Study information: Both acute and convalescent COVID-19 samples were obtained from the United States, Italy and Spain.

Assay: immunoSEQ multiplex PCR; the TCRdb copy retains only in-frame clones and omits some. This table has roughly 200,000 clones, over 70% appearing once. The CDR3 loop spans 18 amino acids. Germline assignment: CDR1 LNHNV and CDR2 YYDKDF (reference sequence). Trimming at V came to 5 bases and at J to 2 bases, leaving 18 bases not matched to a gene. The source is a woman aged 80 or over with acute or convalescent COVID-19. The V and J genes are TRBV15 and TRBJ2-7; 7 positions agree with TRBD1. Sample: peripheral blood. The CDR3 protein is CATSLNKPGQEMTYEQYF. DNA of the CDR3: TGTGCCACCAGCCTCAACAAGCCCGGACAGGAGATGACCTACGAGCAGTACTTC. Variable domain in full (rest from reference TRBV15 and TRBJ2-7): DAMVIQNPRYQVTQFGKPVTLSCSQTLNHNVMYWYQQKSSQAPKLLFHYYDKDFNNEADTPDNFQSRRPNTSFCFLDIRSPGLGDTAMYLCATSLNKPGQEMTYEQYFGPGTRLTVT.